These T cell receptor beta chains were read from a single sample in a study of T-cell memory formation after mild COVID-19. From the 5' RACE reads, TCRdb called clonotypes with MiXCR, one entry per CDR3 protein. The sample has 250,000 to 350,000 distinct CDR3 sequences, 15% to 20% seen once. Sequences were obtained from PBMCs or a T cell subset sorted from them (not recorded which). The source of these receptors is a man aged 18 to 30 who had mild COVID-19 (a few samples of this study predate the infection). Cell type and time point are not known. Each CDR3 is given with its conserved first and last residue. A D gene is named only where the DNA matches it firmly. Part of the rows lack a size; the others show once, few, many or a class for expanded clones.

>.|TRBD1|TRBV4-3|TRBJ1-2
CASSQRSGTVQSPYGYTF
TGCGCCAGCAGCCAACGCTCTGGGACAGTCCAAAGTCCCTATGGCTACACCTTC
>.|.|TRBV6-2/TRBV6-3|TRBJ1-6
CASSQALESPLHF
TGTGCCAGCTCCCAGGCCCTGGAGTCACCCCTCCACTTT
>.|.|TRBV4-3|TRBJ2-1
CASSSDRHNEQFF
TGCGCCAGCAGCAGCGACCGACACAATGAGCAGTTCTTC
>.|.|TRBV5-6|TRBJ2-2
CASSLFQGTGELFF
TGTGCCAGCAGCTTATTTCAGGGCACCGGGGAGCTGTTTTTT
>few|.|TRBV4-3|TRBJ2-2
CASSQDGRGYTGELFF
TGCGCCAGCAGCCAAGATGGCAGGGGCTACACCGGGGAGCTGTTTTTT
>once|.|TRBV4-1|TRBJ2-1
CASSRALYNEQFF
TGCGCCAGCAGCCGAGCACTCTACAATGAGCAGTTCTTC
>.|.|TRBV2|TRBJ2-2
CASRGKITGHNPLFF
TGTGCCAGCAGGGGAAAAATAACGGGCCATAACCCGCTGTTTTTT
>.|.|TRBV5-1|TRBJ2-3
CASSLYGADTQYF
TGCGCCAGCAGCCTCTATGGGGCAGATACGCAGTATTTT
>few|TRBD1|TRBV4-1|TRBJ2-2
CASSPRDRGNTGELFF
TGCGCCAGCAGCCCCCGGGACAGGGGGAACACCGGGGAGCTGTTTTTT
>.|.|TRBV12-3/TRBV12-4|TRBJ1-2
CASSSGDNYGYTF
TGTGCCAGCAGTTCTGGTGATAACTATGGCTACACCTTC
>.|TRBD2|TRBV12-3/TRBV12-4|TRBJ2-1
CASSKAGARAYNEQFF
TGTGCCAGCAGCAAAGCGGGGGCCAGGGCATACAATGAGCAGTTCTTC
>.|.|TRBV9|TRBJ2-7
CASSAGLEVDEQYF
TGTGCCAGCAGCGCCGGACTGGAGGTTGACGAGCAGTACTTC
>many|.|TRBV7-2|TRBJ2-3
CASSRRGNTDTQYF
TGTGCCAGCAGCCGAAGGGGAAACACAGATACGCAGTATTTT
>.|TRBD1|TRBV2|TRBJ1-1
CAGRDRMNTEAFF
TGTGCCGGCCGGGACAGGATGAACACTGAAGCTTTCTTT
>.|.|TRBV7-9|TRBJ2-2
CASSPGTGRGTTGELFF
TGTGCCAGCAGCCCCGGGACGGGAAGGGGCACCACCGGGGAGCTGTTTTTT
>.|.|TRBV6-2/TRBV6-3|TRBJ1-3
CASSYSGRSSGNTIYF
TGTGCCAGCAGTTACTCGGGTAGGAGCTCTGGAAACACCATATATTTT
>.|.|TRBV20-1|TRBJ2-5
CSGEGGGGETQYF
TGCAGCGGCGAGGGGGGCGGGGGAGAGACCCAGTACTTC
>few|TRBD2|TRBV13|TRBJ2-3
CASSLGWSRLAGGDTQYF
TGTGCCAGCAGCTTAGGTTGGAGTCGGCTAGCGGGGGGAGATACGCAGTATTTT
>many|.|TRBV10-2|TRBJ2-1
CASSELPPTARTQYNEQFF
TGCGCCAGCAGTGAGTTACCGCCGACAGCCCGAACACAATACAATGAGCAGTTCTTC
>.|.|TRBV27|TRBJ1-1
CASMPIQISEEAFF
TGTGCCAGCATGCCTATTCAAATCTCGGAGGAAGCTTTCTTT
>few|TRBD1|TRBV4-1|TRBJ1-4
CASSQGDRGEFEKLFF
TGCGCCAGCAGCCAAGGGGACAGGGGGGAATTCGAAAAACTGTTTTTT
>few|.|TRBV14|TRBJ1-6
CASSQVTQGSPLHF
TGTGCCAGCAGCCAAGTTACGCAGGGGTCACCCCTCCACTTT
>.|.|TRBV7-8|TRBJ2-5
CASSRQIEPVFGTQYF
TGTGCCAGCAGCCGACAGATCGAGCCCGTTTTTGGGACCCAGTACTTC
>few|TRBD1|TRBV6-1|TRBJ2-7
CASSEGRRTGYYNYEQYF
TGTGCCAGCAGTGAAGGGCGAAGGACAGGGTATTATAACTACGAGCAGTACTTC
>once|TRBD1|TRBV10-3|TRBJ1-6
CAIREGGTGRSPLHF
TGTGCCATCAGGGAGGGCGGGACAGGCCGTTCACCCCTCCACTTT
>.|.|TRBV7-8|TRBJ1-5
CASSLRQGVGQPQHF
TGTGCCAGCAGCTTGAGGCAGGGCGTTGGTCAGCCCCAGCATTTT
>.|TRBD2|TRBV7-2|TRBJ2-3
CASSLLAPYGDTQYF
TGTGCCAGCAGCCTACTAGCGCCATACGGCGATACGCAGTATTTT
>many|.|TRBV12-3/TRBV12-4|TRBJ1-2
CASSLRGNYGYTF
TGTGCCAGCAGTTTACGGGGGAACTATGGCTACACCTTC
>.|TRBD1|TRBV5-6|TRBJ2-5
CASSLETGGKGETQYF
TGTGCCAGCAGCTTGGAAACAGGGGGCAAAGGAGAGACCCAGTACTTC
>.|.|TRBV7-3|TRBJ2-3
CASSQQGRPSTDTQYF
TGTGCCAGCAGCCAACAAGGGAGGCCGAGCACAGATACGCAGTATTTT
>.|TRBD2|TRBV20-1|TRBJ2-2
CSAARASGPGELFF
TGCAGTGCCGCCCGGGCTAGCGGGCCAGGGGAGCTGTTTTTT
>few|TRBD2|TRBV2|TRBJ2-5
CASRASGGRETQYF
TGTGCCAGCAGGGCTAGCGGGGGGCGAGAGACCCAGTACTTC
>.|TRBD2|TRBV9|TRBJ2-2
CASSVGLAGGDANTGELFF
TGTGCCAGCAGCGTGGGACTAGCGGGGGGAGACGCGAACACCGGGGAGCTGTTTTTT
>.|.|TRBV19|TRBJ1-2
CASSTSPLDYGYTF
TGTGCCAGTAGTACGAGCCCTCTAGACTATGGCTACACCTTC
>.|.|TRBV7-2|TRBJ2-2
CASSTRQLGFAGELFF
TGTGCCAGCAGCACCCGACAGCTGGGATTCGCCGGGGAGCTGTTTTTT
>few|TRBD1|TRBV15|TRBJ1-6
CATSANPGTGLSPLHF
TGTGCCACCAGCGCCAATCCCGGGACAGGGCTTTCACCCCTCCACTTT
>few|.|TRBV5-1|TRBJ1-6
CASSLDDPGNSPLHF
TGCGCCAGCAGCTTGGATGACCCGGGCAATTCACCCCTCCACTTT
>.|.|TRBV7-8|TRBJ2-7
CASSLTGIGYEQYF
TGTGCCAGCAGCTTAACGGGGATAGGGTACGAGCAGTACTTC
>many|.|TRBV4-1|TRBJ1-1
CASSPGVNTEAFF
TGCGCCAGCAGCCCGGGGGTAAACACTGAAGCTTTCTTT
>many|.|TRBV9|TRBJ2-1
CASSVVGGRGNEQFF
TGTGCCAGCAGCGTAGTGGGGGGCAGGGGCAATGAGCAGTTCTTC
>few|TRBD1|TRBV12-3/TRBV12-4|TRBJ2-1
CASSRRDRGVHEQFF
TGTGCCAGCAGTAGGCGGGACAGGGGGGTCCATGAGCAGTTCTTC